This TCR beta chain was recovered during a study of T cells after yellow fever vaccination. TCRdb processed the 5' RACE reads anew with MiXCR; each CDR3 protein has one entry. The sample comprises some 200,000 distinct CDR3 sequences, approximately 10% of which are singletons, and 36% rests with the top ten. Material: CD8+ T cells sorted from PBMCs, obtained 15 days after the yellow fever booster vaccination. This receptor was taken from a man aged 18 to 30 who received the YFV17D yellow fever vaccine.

As DNA, the CDR3 is TGTGCCATCCGGCCCGGGGCTAGCGGGGGCACAGATACGCAGTATTTT. Translated: CAIRPGASGGTDTQYF. This chain uses TRBV10-3 with TRBJ2-3; 9 bases fit TRBD2. From germline, CDR1 is ENHRY and CDR2 SYGVKD. The V and J ends lost 8 bases and 1 base, in that order; junction bases with no gene match: 10. The CDR3 is 16 residues long.